These 15 T cell receptor beta chains originate from one sample sequenced in a study of shared clonotypes between healthy human individuals. Terminally differentiated effector memory CD45RA+ cells were left out of the naive CD8 fraction, which was CD45RO-negative and positively selected for CCR7. Sequenced by immunoSEQ multiplex PCR; TCRdb stores in-frame clones only, minus some. The repertoire consists of roughly 2.1 million clones, with 85% to 95% occurring once and the leading ten covering around 1.7%. Sequencing was done on a sample of naive CD8+ T cells from PBMCs. The receptors come from a man aged 18 to 29 in good health. Some clones in this sample may be carry-over from other donors' samples.

The rearrangement links TRBV10-3 to TRBJ2-5, with 8 bases identical to TRBD2. This CDR3 spans 17 amino acids. V was clipped by 0 bases and J by 5 bases; unmatched bases: 11. The germline gives CDR1 ENHRY, CDR2 SYGVKD. In DNA, the CDR3 is TGTGCCATCAGTGAGTCGGGAGAGAGCGGGAGTTGGGAGACCCAGTACTTC. The encoded protein is CAISESGESGSWETQYF.

The count of this clone is one. The chain employs TRBV7-9 and TRBJ2-1; TRBD2 might be the D (5 bases). The CDR3 spans 13 residues. In germline, CDR1 is SEHNR, CDR2 FQNEAQ (reference sequence). V was cut by 3 bases and J by 3 bases, with 6 bases left in between. CDR3 residues: CASSFGLYNEQFF. In nucleotides, the CDR3 is TGTGCCAGCAGCTTTGGACTCTACAATGAGCAGTTCTTC.

As concerns this clone: The identical CDR3 is also encoded by other nucleotide sequences in the sample. The CDR3 nucleotides are TGCAGCGTAAGACAGGGGGCGGGGGAGCAGTACTTC. The encoded protein is CSVRQGAGEQYF. This sequence joins TRBV29-1 and TRBJ2-7; TRBD1 aligns across 10 bases. This CDR3 is 12 amino acids long. Germline V CDR1 and CDR2: SQVTM, ANQGSEA. J was trimmed by 7 bases and V by 6 bases; bases with no gene match: 6.

The chain combines TRBV28 with TRBJ2-1; possibly TRBD1 or TRBD2 for D (6 bases each). This CDR3 comprises 17 residues. Germline V gene data show CDR1 as MDHEN and CDR2 as SYDVKM. V was cut by 5 bases and J by 1 base, with 18 bases left in between. CDR3 sequence: CASSPLPGASSYNEQFF. The CDR3 nucleotides are TGTGCCAGCAGTCCACTCCCGGGGGCGTCGTCCTACAATGAGCAGTTCTTC.

The V and J genes are TRBV29-1 and TRBJ2-7, with TRBD1 as a possible D gene (6 bases). Germline CDR1 reads SQVTM; CDR2 reads ANQGSEA. V lost 6 bases, J lost 1 base, and 13 bases lay in between. This CDR3 is 13 amino acids long. The CDR3 DNA reads as TGCAGCGTCACCTCGGGACATTCCTACGAGCAGTACTTC. This translates into CSVTSGHSYEQYF.

The V and J genes are TRBV25-1 and TRBJ2-1, with TRBD2 identical over 7 bases. Losses at the gene ends were 2 bases for V and 8 bases for J; bases not matched to a gene: 12. The CDR3 sequence is 16 residues long. In germline, CDR1 is MGHDK, CDR2 SYGVNS. Here the CDR3 reads CASSEGTSGIGDEQFF. CDR3 in DNA: TGTGCCAGCAGTGAAGGAACGAGCGGGATTGGGGATGAGCAGTTCTTC. Full variable domain (missing parts from reference TRBV25-1 and TRBJ2-1): EADIYQTPRYLVIGTGKKITLECSQTMGHDKMYWYQQDPGMELHLIHYSYGVNSTEKGDLSSESTVSRIRTEHFPLTLESARPSHTSQYLCASSEGTSGIGDEQFFGPGTRLTVL.

The rearrangement links TRBV16 to TRBJ1-4, with D possibly being TRBD1 (5 bases). V was pared by 3 bases and J by 8 bases, with 13 bases between. CDR1 is KGHSY and CDR2 is FQNENV in the germline V gene. The CDR3 is 14 amino acids. The CDR3 coding sequence is TGTGCCAGCAGCCAGGGGCTTTCTGGCGAAAAACTGTTTTTT. This translates into CASSQGLSGEKLFF.

The rearrangement joins TRBV28 to TRBJ2-7, with 10 nucleotides matching TRBD2. This CDR3 has 15 residues. Per the germline V gene, CDR1 is MDHEN and CDR2 is SYDVKM. The V segment lost 7 bases and the J segment 4 bases; nucleotides outside the gene matches: 10. CDR3 DNA sequence: TGTGCCAGCAACAATAAGCGGGAGGGCCTTTACGAGCAGTACTTC. It codes for CASNNKREGLYEQYF. Supplemented by reference TRBV28 and TRBJ2-7, the full variable domain reads DVKVTQSSRYLVKRTGEKVFLECVQDMDHENMFWYRQDPGLGLRLIYFSYDVKMKEKGDIPEGYSVSREKKERFSLILESASTNQTSMYLCASNNKREGLYEQYFGPGTRLTVT.

The V gene is TRBV30, the J gene TRBJ2-2, with 10 bases identical to TRBD2. CDR1 is GTSNPN, CDR2 SVGIG, per germline (reference sequence). The V gene end was trimmed by 6 bases and the J gene end by 0 bases; junction bases not matched to a gene: 10. The CDR3 runs to 17 residues. CDR3 protein: CACTRDSGRPNTGELFF. CDR3 bases: TGTGCCTGTACGAGGGATAGCGGGAGGCCGAACACCGGGGAGCTGTTTTTT.

In DNA, the CDR3 is TGTGCCAGCAGCTTACTAGCGGGAGGGCCTAGTCAGCAGTTCTTC. It yields the protein CASSLLAGGPSQQFF. The gene calls are TRBV7-2 and TRBJ2-1; 12 positions agree with TRBD2. This CDR3 is 15 amino acids long. J gave up 11 bases and V 2 bases, and 7 bases lay outside the gene matches. The germline gives CDR1 SGHTA, CDR2 FQGNSA.

The CDR3 DNA is TGCGCCAGCAGCTTGACAGGGGTTACCTACGAGCAGTACTTC. This codes for CASSLTGVTYEQYF. The J gene is TRBJ2-7, the V gene TRBV5-1; 7 bases line up with TRBD1. The V segment lost 1 base and the J segment 2 bases; nucleotides outside the gene matches: 3. The germline gives CDR1 SGHRS, CDR2 YFSETQ. The CDR3 has 14 residues.

V and J are TRBV23-1 and TRBJ2-5; 10 positions agree with TRBD1. TRBV23-1 is given ORF status, its function remaining uncertain. V lost 3 bases and J lost 5; bases outside the gene matches: 6. CDR3 length: 15 amino acids. CDR3 protein: CASSHRTGGLETQYF. The CDR3 DNA sequence: TGCGCCAGCAGTCACCGGACAGGGGGTTTGGAGACCCAGTACTTC.

This clone was seen once. The chain carries TRBV7-2 and TRBJ2-7, with 7 bases that match TRBD1. The CDR3 is made up of 16 amino acids. CDR1 is SGHTA, CDR2 FQGNSA, per germline. J was trimmed by 3 bases and V by 5 bases; bases with no gene match: 13. CDR3 loop: CASSHVGQTPFYEQYF. In DNA form, the CDR3 reads TGTGCCAGCAGCCACGTGGGACAGACACCTTTCTACGAGCAGTACTTC.

A word on this clone: The identical CDR3 is also encoded by other nucleotide sequences in the sample. The chain employs TRBV11-2 and TRBJ2-7; D not certain. CDR3 length: 14 residues. Per the germline V gene, CDR1 is SGHAT and CDR2 is FQNNGV. V was pared by 2 bases and J by 3 bases, with 11 bases between. DNA of the CDR3: TGTGCCAGCAGCTTAACGGCGTCTGGCTACGAGCAGTACTTC. Translating gives CASSLTASGYEQYF.

Only one count was recorded for this clone. Other DNA variants within this sample encode the same CDR3. The chain uses TRBV2 and TRBJ2-7, with 7 bases aligning to TRBD1. The CDR3 covers 12 residues. With 5 bases clipped from V and 3 bases from J, the junction kept 1 base outside the gene matches. Germline V gives CDR1 SNHLY, CDR2 FYNNEI. In nucleotides, the CDR3 is TGTGCCAGCAGTCGACAGGGCTACGAGCAGTACTTC. Translating gives CASSRQGYEQYF.